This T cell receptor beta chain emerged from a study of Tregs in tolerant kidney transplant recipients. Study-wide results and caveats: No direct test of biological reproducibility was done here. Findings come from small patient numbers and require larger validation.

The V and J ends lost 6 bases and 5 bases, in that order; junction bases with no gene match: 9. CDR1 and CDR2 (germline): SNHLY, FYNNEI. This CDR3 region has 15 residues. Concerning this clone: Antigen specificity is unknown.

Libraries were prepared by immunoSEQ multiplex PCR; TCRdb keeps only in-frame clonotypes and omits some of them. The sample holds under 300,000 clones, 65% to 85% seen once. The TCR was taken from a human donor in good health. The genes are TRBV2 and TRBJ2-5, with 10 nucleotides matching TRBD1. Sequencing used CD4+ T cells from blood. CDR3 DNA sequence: TGTGCCAGCAGAAACCGGGACAGGGGTTGGGAGACCCAGTACTTC. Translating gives CASRNRDRGWETQYF.